This is a list of T cell receptor beta chains from one sample in a study of cytomegalovirus exposure and HLA in healthy donors. Assay: immunoSEQ multiplex PCR; the TCRdb copy retains only in-frame clones and omits some. The sample contains 120,000 or so clones, under 90% of which appear only once. Sequenced input: PBMCs. These TCRs come from a woman aged 35 to 49 in good health and CMV-seronegative. Each CDR3 is given with its conserved first and last residue. The D gene is left open where the match is weak. The listing skips clone size in some rows; elsewhere it reads once, few, many or a size class.

size	V	D	J	DNA	CDR3
NA	TRBV5-1	TRBD1	TRBJ1-1	TGCGCCAGCAGCCCCGACCCGACAGGGAGGAACACTGAAGCTTTCTTT	CASSPDPTGRNTEAFF
NA	TRBV19	NA	TRBJ2-7	TGTGCCAGTAGTATAGCCCGGGGAGACAGGTCACCCTACGAGCAGTACTTC	CASSIARGDRSPYEQYF
NA	TRBV28	TRBD1	TRBJ1-2	TGTGCCAGCAGTTTAGGCGCAGGGGGCGGGTATGGCTACACCTTC	CASSLGAGGGYGYTF
NA	TRBV11-2	TRBD1	TRBJ2-3	TGTGCCAGCAGCTTAACAGGGGTCACAGATACGCAGTATTTT	CASSLTGVTDTQYF
NA	TRBV4-1	NA	TRBJ2-7	TGCGCCAGCAGCCACCGCGGGGAAGGGGGCGAGTACGAGCAGTACTTC	CASSHRGEGGEYEQYF
few	TRBV6-5	NA	TRBJ2-6	TGTGCCAGCAGTTACCGAGACTCTGGGGCCAACGTCCTGACTTTC	CASSYRDSGANVLTF
once	TRBV5-6	NA	TRBJ2-5	TGTGCCAGCAGCTTTCGGGACATTGGTAGGGGGTTCCAAGAGACCCAGTACTTC	CASSFRDIGRGFQETQYF
once	TRBV10-3	NA	TRBJ1-3	TGTGCCATCAGCCCTACAGGGCCCGGAGCATACACCATATATTTT	CAISPTGPGAYTIYF
NA	TRBV28	NA	TRBJ2-5	TGTGCCAGCAGTTTACCCCTGCAAGAGACCCAGTACTTC	CASSLPLQETQYF
NA	TRBV15	NA	TRBJ1-4	TGTGCCACCAGCCCGAGGTACGGTAATGAAAAACTGTTTTTT	CATSPRYGNEKLFF
NA	TRBV7-3	NA	TRBJ2-6	TGTGCCAGCAGCCCTCTAACAGTTCCCGGGGCCAACGTCCTGACTTTC	CASSPLTVPGANVLTF
NA	TRBV27	NA	TRBJ1-5	TGTGCCAGCCGCCCCGGACAGATCAGCAATCAGCCCCAGCATTTT	CASRPGQISNQPQHF
NA	TRBV18	NA	TRBJ2-5	TGTGCCAGCTCACCAGCTAAAGAGACCCAGTACTTC	CASSPAKETQYF
NA	TRBV19	NA	TRBJ2-1	TGTGCCAGTAGTATAGCCGGCAGGGTAAATGAGCAGTTCTTC	CASSIAGRVNEQFF
NA	TRBV6-1	TRBD1	TRBJ2-3	TGTGCCAGCAGGTGGGGGACAGGCGATGCAGATACGCAGTATTTT	CASRWGTGDADTQYF
NA	TRBV5-8	NA	TRBJ1-1	TGTGCCAGCAGCTTGGAGTTGTACAGGGTAGCTTTCTTT	CASSLELYRVAFF
once	TRBV11-2	TRBD2	TRBJ2-7	TGTGCCAGCAGCTTCGCTGCTAGCGGGGGATCCTACGAGCAGTACTTC	CASSFAASGGSYEQYF
NA	TRBV2	TRBD1	TRBJ2-5	TGTGCCAGCAGTGCCGGACAGGGGAGGGAGACCCAGTACTTC	CASSAGQGRETQYF
NA	TRBV28	NA	TRBJ1-3	TGTGCCAGCAGTTCGCGGGTCTCCATGGGGAACACCATATATTTT	CASSSRVSMGNTIYF
NA	TRBV4-3	TRBD1	TRBJ1-1	TGCGCCAGCAGCCACGACAGGGGGAACACTGAAGCTTTCTTT	CASSHDRGNTEAFF
NA	TRBV7-9	NA	TRBJ1-6	TGTGCCAGCAGCTTTGGGGCGCGAAGGGCGAGTTCACCCCTCCACTTT	CASSFGARRASSPLHF
NA	TRBV7-9	NA	TRBJ2-6	TGTGCCAGCAGCTTCAGAAACCCAGGGTTAGGGGCCAACGTCCTGACTTTC	CASSFRNPGLGANVLTF
NA	TRBV14	NA	TRBJ2-3	TGTGCCAGCAGCCTGTTCCTCCCGACAGGCGCTAGCACAGATACGCAGTATTTT	CASSLFLPTGASTDTQYF
once	TRBV6-5	NA	TRBJ1-2	TGTGCCAGCAGTTACTCGCAGGGAACCTACTATGGCTACACCTTC	CASSYSQGTYYGYTF
NA	TRBV30	NA	TRBJ1-1	TGTGCCTGGAAGCTGATGAACACTGAAGCTTTCTTT	CAWKLMNTEAFF
NA	TRBV6-1	NA	TRBJ1-1	TGTGCCAGCAGTTCCAGGGGCGCTGGGAACACTGAAGCTTTCTTT	CASSSRGAGNTEAFF
NA	TRBV7-6	TRBD1	TRBJ2-3	TGTGCCAGCAGCTTATCGCAGGGGGCAAACACATGGGTTACGCAGTATTTT	CASSLSQGANTWVTQYF
few	TRBV10-3	TRBD1	TRBJ2-7	TGTGCCATCAGCGGACAGGGCTACGAGCAGTACTTC	CAISGQGYEQYF
NA	TRBV5-1	NA	TRBJ2-1	TGCGCCAGCAGCCTGGGACAATCCTACAATGAGCAGTTCTTC	CASSLGQSYNEQFF
few	TRBV28	NA	TRBJ1-1	TGTGCCAGCAGTCCTTTTGAGACAGAGAGCACTGAAGCTTTCTTT	CASSPFETESTEAFF
NA	TRBV7-6	TRBD1	TRBJ1-3	TGTGCCAGCAGCGTCAGAGCGGCAGGGGGATCTGGAAACACCATATATTTT	CASSVRAAGGSGNTIYF
NA	TRBV2	NA	TRBJ2-1	TGTGCCAGTGCGGGGCGCTCCTACAATGAGCAGTTCTTC	CASAGRSYNEQFF